This T cell receptor beta chain was observed in a study of T cell responses to AZD1222 COVID-19 vaccine. TCRdb's copy holds only in-frame clones and misses some; the assay was immunoSEQ multiplex PCR. Here the sample spans 60,000 to 75,000 clones, 84% being singletons. A note on this clone: What it binds is unknown.

The ends were cut back, 5 bases at V and 6 bases at J, with 17 bases in the middle. This CDR3 has 14 residues. Germline loops: CDR1 SGHTA, CDR2 FQGNSA. Whole-study findings and limits: Donors were chiefly white British, with a greater number of females, and clonal diversity was perhaps underestimated.

This specimen consisted of peripheral blood, obtained on day 0 of AZD1222 vaccination. The V and J genes are TRBV7-2 and TRBJ2-7, with D perhaps matching TRBD1 (6 bases). The TCR was taken from an adult in good health. The CDR3 loop is CASSPVTGRREQYF. CDR3 nucleotide sequence: TGTGCCAGCAGCCCAGTAACAGGGCGACGCGAGCAGTACTTC.